Listed here is a single T cell receptor (beta chain). The sample belongs to a study of siplizumab effects on memory and regulatory T cells. V lost 9 bases to trimming and J lost 6 bases, with 15 bases between them. Germline V CDR1 and CDR2: SGHVS, FQNEAQ. This CDR3 region has 13 residues. The table came from immunoSEQ multiplex PCR; TCRdb's copy has only in-frame clones and leaves some out. Of about 91,000 clones listed, over 85% are singletons. The chain carries TRBV7-8 and TRBJ2-1; D remains unclear. What was sequenced was CD8+ T cells sorted from blood. This receptor was identified in a human donor in good health. CDR3 DNA: TGTGCCAGTGCCGTCGAGAACGTCAATGAGCAGTTCTTC. As protein: CASAVENVNEQFF.